The clone carrying this TCR beta chain appeared once. Its antigen is currently unknown. Some clones are missing from TCRdb's copy, which holds only in-frame ones; the method was immunoSEQ multiplex PCR. The repertoire holds about 420,000 clones, with 88% as singletons. This sample is drawn from a study of Ad26.COV2.S vaccination and SARS-CoV-2 variants. Overall study context: The donor belonged to the COV1001 Ad26.COV2.S trial arm.

The germline V gene has CDR1 MNHNY and CDR2 SVGAGI (reference sequence). This CDR3 comprises 14 residues. Between the trimmed V and J ends, which lost 6 bases and 4 bases, there was a span of 15 bases. Study-level points and caveats: Compared with placebo recipients, vaccine recipients had higher spike-specific TCR breadth.

Treatment of the sample: about 20 received Ad26.COV2.S at low or high dose, single or two shots; 5 received placebo; per-sample allocation not given. Collection of samples fell on day 63 after the first vaccine or placebo injection. Within Boston, the person who donated was an adult of 18-55 years. Sequencing was performed on peripheral blood, taken in a trial of Ad26.COV2.S vaccine versus placebo. The chain employs TRBV6-6 and TRBJ1-2; perhaps TRBD1 as D (5 bases). This receptor was obtained from a person aged 18-65 years who received the Ad26.COV2.S COVID-19 vaccine or a placebo. CDR3 protein: CASSPRGQSYGYTF. The CDR3 DNA follows: TGTGCCAGCAGCCCCCGGGGCCAAAGCTATGGCTACACCTTC.